A selection of T cell receptor beta chains follows, all from one sample in a study of cytomegalovirus exposure and HLA in healthy donors. Only in-frame clones appear in the TCRdb table, and some are missing; sequencing was by immunoSEQ multiplex PCR. Counted here are 300,000 or so clones, approximately 84% occurring once; the ten biggest clones make up about 2%. Material: PBMCs. All receptors come from a woman between 40 and 50 years old in good health and CMV-seropositive. The CDR3 runs from the conserved cysteine through the conserved F or W. Each record gives: D gene, V gene, J gene, clone size, CDR3 DNA, CDR3 protein. D genes are given only for firm matches. Size values are once, few and many counts, or a class for expanded clones, and some rows have none.

d_call: .
v_call: TRBV2
j_call: TRBJ2-7
clone_size: .
cdr3_nt: TGTGCCAGCAGGTTCACAGGCCAGGTTGGGGACGAGCAGTACTTC
cdr3_aa: CASRFTGQVGDEQYF

d_call: .
v_call: TRBV7-6
j_call: TRBJ2-7
clone_size: .
cdr3_nt: TGTGCCAGCAGCTCTGTAGGCGGGTTCGAGCAGTACTTC
cdr3_aa: CASSSVGGFEQYF

d_call: TRBD1
v_call: TRBV6-1
j_call: TRBJ2-5
clone_size: .
cdr3_nt: TGTGCCAGCAGATCGACAGGGGCCTCCCAAGAGACCCAGTACTTC
cdr3_aa: CASRSTGASQETQYF

d_call: .
v_call: TRBV7-2
j_call: TRBJ1-1
clone_size: .
cdr3_nt: TGTGCCAGCAGTATAGCGGGACCCCAGAACACTGAAGCTTTCTTT
cdr3_aa: CASSIAGPQNTEAFF

d_call: .
v_call: TRBV28
j_call: TRBJ2-1
clone_size: few
cdr3_nt: TGTGCCAGCGGCAAGCGCTCCTACAATGAGCAGTTCTTC
cdr3_aa: CASGKRSYNEQFF

d_call: .
v_call: TRBV30
j_call: TRBJ2-3
clone_size: .
cdr3_nt: TGTGCCTGGAGTGAAGTGGGGCTGGCAGATACGCAGTATTTT
cdr3_aa: CAWSEVGLADTQYF

d_call: TRBD1
v_call: TRBV14
j_call: TRBJ2-7
clone_size: once
cdr3_nt: TGTGCCAGCAGCCAAGATAAGGGACAGGGGTCCTACGAGCAGTACTTC
cdr3_aa: CASSQDKGQGSYEQYF

d_call: .
v_call: TRBV30
j_call: TRBJ2-5
clone_size: .
cdr3_nt: TGTGCCTGGAGTGTAACGAGCGTTGAGACCCAGTACTTC
cdr3_aa: CAWSVTSVETQYF

d_call: TRBD1
v_call: TRBV28
j_call: TRBJ1-1
clone_size: .
cdr3_nt: TGTGCCAGCAGTTTGGGGGACAGGCTTCACACTGAAGCTTTCTTT
cdr3_aa: CASSLGDRLHTEAFF

d_call: .
v_call: TRBV27
j_call: TRBJ2-7
clone_size: .
cdr3_nt: TGTGCCAGCAGTTTCGTGGGGGCCCCGGGCGAGCAGTACTTC
cdr3_aa: CASSFVGAPGEQYF

d_call: TRBD1
v_call: TRBV9
j_call: TRBJ2-2
clone_size: .
cdr3_nt: TGTGCCAGCAGTGGTCCGACAGGGCAATTAGGCGCCGGGGAGCTGTTTTTT
cdr3_aa: CASSGPTGQLGAGELFF

d_call: TRBD1
v_call: TRBV7-2
j_call: TRBJ1-2
clone_size: .
cdr3_nt: TGTGCCAGCAGCTTAGGTGGGACAGAGATTAACTATGGCTACACCTTC
cdr3_aa: CASSLGGTEINYGYTF

d_call: TRBD1
v_call: TRBV5-6
j_call: TRBJ2-7
clone_size: few
cdr3_nt: TGTGCCAGCACCCTCCCCGGGACAGGGAAAAACGAGCAGTACTTC
cdr3_aa: CASTLPGTGKNEQYF

d_call: .
v_call: TRBV30
j_call: TRBJ1-1
clone_size: .
cdr3_nt: TGTGCCTGGAGTAATGGGGCGAACACTGAAGCTTTCTTT
cdr3_aa: CAWSNGANTEAFF

d_call: .
v_call: TRBV18
j_call: TRBJ1-1
clone_size: .
cdr3_nt: TGTGCCAGCTCGCGCGACCAGGCCAACCAGAACACTGAAGCTTTCTTT
cdr3_aa: CASSRDQANQNTEAFF

d_call: .
v_call: TRBV2
j_call: TRBJ2-1
clone_size: .
cdr3_nt: TGTGCCAGTGAGTCCACTACCCGAAGCTCCTACAATGAGCAGTTCTTC
cdr3_aa: CASESTTRSSYNEQFF

d_call: .
v_call: TRBV7-2
j_call: TRBJ2-7
clone_size: .
cdr3_nt: TGTGCCAGCAGTCGGACGGGAAACCCCTACGAGCAGTACTTC
cdr3_aa: CASSRTGNPYEQYF

d_call: TRBD1
v_call: TRBV7-9
j_call: TRBJ1-2
clone_size: .
cdr3_nt: TGTGCCAGCAGCTTAGCCCTATTTGGGACAGCGAATGGCTACACCTTC
cdr3_aa: CASSLALFGTANGYTF

d_call: TRBD2
v_call: TRBV18
j_call: TRBJ2-7
clone_size: .
cdr3_nt: TGTGCCAGCTCACCACTAGCGGGAGGCTACGAGCAGTACTTC
cdr3_aa: CASSPLAGGYEQYF

d_call: .
v_call: TRBV6-6
j_call: TRBJ1-5
clone_size: once
cdr3_nt: TGTGCCAGCAGTCACGAGGGGGTTGGCAATCAGCCCCAGCATTTT
cdr3_aa: CASSHEGVGNQPQHF

d_call: TRBD2
v_call: TRBV13
j_call: TRBJ2-4
clone_size: .
cdr3_nt: TGTGCCAGCAGCTTAAATAGCGGGAGGGCCAAAAACATTCAGTACTTC
cdr3_aa: CASSLNSGRAKNIQYF

d_call: TRBD2
v_call: TRBV7-2
j_call: TRBJ2-7
clone_size: .
cdr3_nt: TGTGCCAGCAGCTTAGTGCGGCGGGGACTAGGAAGTGGGTACGAGCAGTACTTC
cdr3_aa: CASSLVRRGLGSGYEQYF

d_call: TRBD2
v_call: TRBV18
j_call: TRBJ2-7
clone_size: .
cdr3_nt: TGTGCCAGCTCACCGGGACTAGCGGGGGTCGGTTACGAGCAGTACTTC
cdr3_aa: CASSPGLAGVGYEQYF

d_call: .
v_call: TRBV19
j_call: TRBJ2-7
clone_size: .
cdr3_nt: TGTGCCAGTGCCTCGAGGGCCCTCCCCTACGAGCAGTACTTC
cdr3_aa: CASASRALPYEQYF

d_call: TRBD2
v_call: TRBV7-9
j_call: TRBJ2-5
clone_size: .
cdr3_nt: TGTGCCAGCAACCCCTCGACTAGCGGCCAAGAGACCCAGTACTTC
cdr3_aa: CASNPSTSGQETQYF

d_call: TRBD1
v_call: TRBV28
j_call: TRBJ2-4
clone_size: .
cdr3_nt: TGTGCCACTGGGACAGGCCCAAACATTCAGTACTTC
cdr3_aa: CATGTGPNIQYF

d_call: TRBD2
v_call: TRBV4-2
j_call: TRBJ2-3
clone_size: .
cdr3_nt: TGTGCCAGCAGCCAAGATCAGGGCGGGGGGACCACAGATACGCAGTATTTT
cdr3_aa: CASSQDQGGGTTDTQYF